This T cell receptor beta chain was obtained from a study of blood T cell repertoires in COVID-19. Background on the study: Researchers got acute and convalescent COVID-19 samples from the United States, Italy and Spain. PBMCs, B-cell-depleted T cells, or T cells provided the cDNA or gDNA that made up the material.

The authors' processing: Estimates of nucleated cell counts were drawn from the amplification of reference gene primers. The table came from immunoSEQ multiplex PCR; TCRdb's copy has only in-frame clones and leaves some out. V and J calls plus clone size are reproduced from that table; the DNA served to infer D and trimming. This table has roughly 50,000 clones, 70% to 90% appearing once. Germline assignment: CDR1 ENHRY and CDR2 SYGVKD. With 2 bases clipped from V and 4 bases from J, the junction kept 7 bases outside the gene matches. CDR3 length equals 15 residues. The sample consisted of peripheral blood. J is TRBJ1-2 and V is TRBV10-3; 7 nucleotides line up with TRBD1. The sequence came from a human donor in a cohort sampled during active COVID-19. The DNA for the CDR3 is TGTGCCATCAGTGAGGGAGGGGGCGAGGGCTATGGCTACACCTTC. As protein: CAISEGGGEGYGYTF.